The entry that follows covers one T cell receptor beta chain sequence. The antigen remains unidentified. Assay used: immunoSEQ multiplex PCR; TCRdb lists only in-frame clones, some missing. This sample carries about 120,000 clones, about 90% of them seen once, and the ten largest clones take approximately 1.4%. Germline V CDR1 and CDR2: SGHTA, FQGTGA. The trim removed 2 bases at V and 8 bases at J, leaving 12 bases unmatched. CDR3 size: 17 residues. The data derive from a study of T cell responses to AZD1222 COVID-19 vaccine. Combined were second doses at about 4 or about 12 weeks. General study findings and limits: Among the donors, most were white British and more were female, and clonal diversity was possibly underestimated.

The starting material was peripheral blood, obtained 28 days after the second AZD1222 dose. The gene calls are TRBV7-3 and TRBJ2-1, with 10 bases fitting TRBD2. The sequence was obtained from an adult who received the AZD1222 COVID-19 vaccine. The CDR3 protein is CASSLLAGGGPTDEQFF. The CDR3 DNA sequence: TGTGCCAGCAGCTTATTAGCGGGGGGTGGACCCACGGATGAGCAGTTCTTC.